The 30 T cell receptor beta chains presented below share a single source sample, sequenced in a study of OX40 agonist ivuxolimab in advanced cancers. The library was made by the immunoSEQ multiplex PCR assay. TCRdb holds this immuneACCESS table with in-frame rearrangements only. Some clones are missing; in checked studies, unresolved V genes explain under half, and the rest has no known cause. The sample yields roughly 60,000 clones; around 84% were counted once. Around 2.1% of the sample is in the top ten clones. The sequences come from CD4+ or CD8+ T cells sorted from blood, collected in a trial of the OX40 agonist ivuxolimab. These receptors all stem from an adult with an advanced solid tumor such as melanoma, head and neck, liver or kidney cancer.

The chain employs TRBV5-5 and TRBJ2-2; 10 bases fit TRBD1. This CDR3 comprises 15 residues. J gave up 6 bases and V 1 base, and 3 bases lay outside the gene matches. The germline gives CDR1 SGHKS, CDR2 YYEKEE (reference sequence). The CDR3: CASSLRTGGSGELFF. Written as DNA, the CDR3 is TGTGCCAGCAGCTTGAGGACAGGGGGTTCCGGGGAGCTGTTTTTT. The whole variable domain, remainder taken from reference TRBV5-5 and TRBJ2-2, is DAGVTQSPTHLIKTRGQQVTLRCSPISGHKSVSWYQQVLGQGPQFIFQYYEKEERGRGNFPDRFSARQFPNYSSELNVNALLLGDSALYLCASSLRTGGSGELFFGEGSRLTVL.

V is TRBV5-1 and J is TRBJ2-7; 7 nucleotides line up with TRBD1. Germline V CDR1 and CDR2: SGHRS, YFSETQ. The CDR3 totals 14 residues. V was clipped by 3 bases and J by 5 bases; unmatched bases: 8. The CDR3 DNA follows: TGCGCCAGCAGCTCGACAGGGTTGGTCCACGAGCAGTACTTC. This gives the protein CASSSTGLVHEQYF.

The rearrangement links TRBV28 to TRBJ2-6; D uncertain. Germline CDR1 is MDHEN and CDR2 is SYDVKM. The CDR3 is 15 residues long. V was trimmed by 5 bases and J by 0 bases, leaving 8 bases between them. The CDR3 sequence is CASSPQASGANVLTF. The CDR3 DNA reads TGTGCCAGCAGTCCCCAAGCCTCTGGGGCCAACGTCCTGACTTTC.

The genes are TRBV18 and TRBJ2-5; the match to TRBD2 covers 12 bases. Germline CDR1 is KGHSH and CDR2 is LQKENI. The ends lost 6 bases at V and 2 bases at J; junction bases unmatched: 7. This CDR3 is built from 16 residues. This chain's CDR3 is CASSLLAGGPQETQYF. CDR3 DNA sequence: TGTGCCAGCTCTCTTCTAGCGGGGGGGCCTCAAGAGACCCAGTACTTC.

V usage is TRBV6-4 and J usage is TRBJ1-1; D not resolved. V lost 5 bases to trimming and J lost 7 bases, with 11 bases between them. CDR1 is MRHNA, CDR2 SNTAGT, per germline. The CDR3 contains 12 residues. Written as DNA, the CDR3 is TGTGCCAGCAGTAACCGTGTGGGTGAAGCTTTCTTT. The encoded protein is CASSNRVGEAFF.

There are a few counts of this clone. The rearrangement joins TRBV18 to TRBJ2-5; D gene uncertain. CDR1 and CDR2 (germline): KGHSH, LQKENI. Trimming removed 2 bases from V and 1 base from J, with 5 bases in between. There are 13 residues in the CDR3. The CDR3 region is CASSPNLQETQYF. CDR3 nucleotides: TGTGCCAGCTCACCAAACCTCCAAGAGACCCAGTACTTC.

The CDR3 loop is CASKTNPRKNQPQHF. Written as DNA, the CDR3 is TGTGCCAGCAAAACTAATCCAAGGAAAAATCAGCCCCAGCATTTT. The chain links TRBV21-1 to TRBJ1-5. TRBV21-1 constitutes a pseudogene. There are 15 residues in the CDR3.

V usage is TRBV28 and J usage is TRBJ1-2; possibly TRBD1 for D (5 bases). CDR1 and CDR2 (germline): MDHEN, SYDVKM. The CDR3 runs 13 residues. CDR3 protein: CGTWDGPNYGYTF. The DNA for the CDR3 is TGTGGGACCTGGGACGGCCCAAACTATGGCTACACCTTC.

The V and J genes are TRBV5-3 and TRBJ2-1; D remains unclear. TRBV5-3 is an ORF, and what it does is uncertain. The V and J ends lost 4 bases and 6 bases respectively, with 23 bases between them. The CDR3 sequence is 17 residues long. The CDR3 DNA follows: TGTGCCAGAAGCCCTACGGTGCTAGAGCAGCCCCCCAATGAGCAGTTCTTC. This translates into CARSPTVLEQPPNEQFF.

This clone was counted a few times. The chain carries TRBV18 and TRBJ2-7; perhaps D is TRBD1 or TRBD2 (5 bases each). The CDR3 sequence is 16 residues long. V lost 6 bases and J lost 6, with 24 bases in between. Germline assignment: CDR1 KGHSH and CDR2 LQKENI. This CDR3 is CASSNLGSNSGTEQYF. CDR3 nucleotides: TGTGCCAGCTCCAACCTGGGGTCGAACTCTGGGACCGAGCAGTACTTC.

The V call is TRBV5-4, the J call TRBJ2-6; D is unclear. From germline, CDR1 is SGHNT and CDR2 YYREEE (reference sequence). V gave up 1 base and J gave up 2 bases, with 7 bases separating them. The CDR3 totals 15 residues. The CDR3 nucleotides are TGTGCCAGCAGCTTGTACGGGCCTGGGGCCAACGTCCTGACTTTC. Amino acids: CASSLYGPGANVLTF.

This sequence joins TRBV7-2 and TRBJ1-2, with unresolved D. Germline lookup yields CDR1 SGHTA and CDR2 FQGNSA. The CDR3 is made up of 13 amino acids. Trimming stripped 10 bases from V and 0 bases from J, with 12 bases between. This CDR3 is CATYSESNYGYTF. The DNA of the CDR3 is TGTGCCACCTACTCCGAATCTAACTATGGCTACACCTTC.

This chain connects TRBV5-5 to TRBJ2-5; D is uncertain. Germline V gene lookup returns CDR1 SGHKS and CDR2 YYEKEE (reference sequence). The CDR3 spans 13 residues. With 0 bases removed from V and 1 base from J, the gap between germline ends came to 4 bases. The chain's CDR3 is CASSLGPQETQYF. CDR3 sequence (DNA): TGTGCCAGCAGCTTGGGACCCCAAGAGACCCAGTACTTC.

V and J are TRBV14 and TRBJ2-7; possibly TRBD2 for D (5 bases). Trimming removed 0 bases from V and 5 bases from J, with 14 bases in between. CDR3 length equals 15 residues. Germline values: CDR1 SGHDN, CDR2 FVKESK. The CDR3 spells CASSQDLAGLDEQYF. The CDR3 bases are TGTGCCAGCAGCCAAGATCTTGCGGGTCTTGACGAGCAGTACTTC. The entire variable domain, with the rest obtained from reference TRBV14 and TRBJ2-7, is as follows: EAGVTQFPSHSVIEKGQTVTLRCDPISGHDNLYWYRRVMGKEIKFLLHFVKESKQDESGMPNNRFLAERTGGTYSTLKVQPAELEDSGVYFCASSQDLAGLDEQYFGPGTRLTVT.

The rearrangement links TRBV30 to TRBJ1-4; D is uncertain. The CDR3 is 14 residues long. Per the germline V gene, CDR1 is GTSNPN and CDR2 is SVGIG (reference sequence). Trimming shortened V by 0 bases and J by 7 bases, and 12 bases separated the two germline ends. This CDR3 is CAWSVSWQLEKLFF. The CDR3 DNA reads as TGTGCCTGGAGTGTAAGCTGGCAGCTTGAAAAACTGTTTTTT.

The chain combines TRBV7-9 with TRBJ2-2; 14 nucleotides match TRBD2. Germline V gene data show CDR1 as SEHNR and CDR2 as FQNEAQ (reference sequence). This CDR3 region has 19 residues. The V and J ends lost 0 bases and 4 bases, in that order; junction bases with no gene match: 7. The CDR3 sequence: CASSLARGTSGSGTGELFF. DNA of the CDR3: TGTGCCAGCAGCTTAGCAAGAGGGACTAGCGGGAGTGGCACCGGGGAGCTGTTTTTT.

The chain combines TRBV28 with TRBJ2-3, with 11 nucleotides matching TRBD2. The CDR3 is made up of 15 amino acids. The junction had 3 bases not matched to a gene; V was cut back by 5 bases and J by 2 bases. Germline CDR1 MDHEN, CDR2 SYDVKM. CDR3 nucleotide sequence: TGTGCCAGCAGTACACTAGCGGGAGCCACAGATACGCAGTATTTT. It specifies CASSTLAGATDTQYF.

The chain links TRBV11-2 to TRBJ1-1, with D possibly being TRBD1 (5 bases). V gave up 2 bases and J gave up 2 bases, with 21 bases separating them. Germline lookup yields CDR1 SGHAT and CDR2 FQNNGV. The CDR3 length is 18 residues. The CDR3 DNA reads TGTGCCAGCAGCTTATCCTTTCTCGGGGCAACAGGTAACACTGAAGCTTTCTTT. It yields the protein CASSLSFLGATGNTEAFF.

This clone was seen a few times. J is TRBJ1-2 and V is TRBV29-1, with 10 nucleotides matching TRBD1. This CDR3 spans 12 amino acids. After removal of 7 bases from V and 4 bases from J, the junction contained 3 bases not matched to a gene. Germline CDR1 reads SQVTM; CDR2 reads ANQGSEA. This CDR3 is CSARTGGYGYTF. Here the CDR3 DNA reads TGCAGCGCTAGGACAGGGGGCTATGGCTACACCTTC.

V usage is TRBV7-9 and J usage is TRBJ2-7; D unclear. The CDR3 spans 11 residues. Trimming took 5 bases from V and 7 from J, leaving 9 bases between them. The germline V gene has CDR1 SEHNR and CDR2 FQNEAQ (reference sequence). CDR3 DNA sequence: TGTGCCAGCAGCCTTTGGGAAGAGCAGTACTTC. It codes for CASSLWEEQYF.

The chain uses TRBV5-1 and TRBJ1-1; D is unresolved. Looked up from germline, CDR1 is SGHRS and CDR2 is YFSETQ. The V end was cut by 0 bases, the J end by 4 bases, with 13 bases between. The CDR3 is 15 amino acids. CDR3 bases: TGCGCCAGCAGCTTGGAGGCACGAACGGGCACTGAAGCTTTCTTT. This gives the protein CASSLEARTGTEAFF. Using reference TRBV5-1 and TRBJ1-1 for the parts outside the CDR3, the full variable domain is KAGVTQTPRYLIKTRGQQVTLSCSPISGHRSVSWYQQTPGQGLQFLFEYFSETQRNKGNFPGRFSGRQFSNSRSEMNVSTLELGDSALYLCASSLEARTGTEAFFGQGTRLTVV.

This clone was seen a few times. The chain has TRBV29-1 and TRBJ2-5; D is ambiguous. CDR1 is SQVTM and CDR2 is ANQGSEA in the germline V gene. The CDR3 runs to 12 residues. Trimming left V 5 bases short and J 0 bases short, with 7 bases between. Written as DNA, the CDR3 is TGCAGCGTTAGAGGATACCAAGAGACCCAGTACTTC. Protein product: CSVRGYQETQYF. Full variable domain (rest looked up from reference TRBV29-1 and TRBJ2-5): SAVISQKPSRDICQRGTSLTIQCQVDSQVTMMFWYRQQPGQSLTLIATANQGSEATYESGFVIDKFPISRPNLTFSTLTVSNMSPEDSSIYLCSVRGYQETQYFGPGTRLLVL.

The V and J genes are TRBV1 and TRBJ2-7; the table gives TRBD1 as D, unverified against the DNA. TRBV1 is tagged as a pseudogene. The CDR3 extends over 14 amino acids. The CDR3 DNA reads TGCACCAGCAGCCAAGGCAAGGGGGCGGGCGAGCAGTACTTC. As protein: CTSSQGKGAGEQYF.

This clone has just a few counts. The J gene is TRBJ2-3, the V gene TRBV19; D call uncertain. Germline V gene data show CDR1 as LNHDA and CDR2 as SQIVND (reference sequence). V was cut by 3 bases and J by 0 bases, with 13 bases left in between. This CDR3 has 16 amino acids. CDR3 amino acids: CASSIWHPGSTDTQYF. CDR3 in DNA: TGTGCCAGTAGTATTTGGCATCCAGGAAGCACAGATACGCAGTATTTT.

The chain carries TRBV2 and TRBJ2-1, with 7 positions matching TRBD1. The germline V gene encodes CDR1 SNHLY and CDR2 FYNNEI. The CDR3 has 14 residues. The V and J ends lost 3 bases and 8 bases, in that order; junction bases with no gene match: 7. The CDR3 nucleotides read TGTGCCAGCAGTGATAAGGACAGGCGGGATGAGCAGTTCTTC. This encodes CASSDKDRRDEQFF.

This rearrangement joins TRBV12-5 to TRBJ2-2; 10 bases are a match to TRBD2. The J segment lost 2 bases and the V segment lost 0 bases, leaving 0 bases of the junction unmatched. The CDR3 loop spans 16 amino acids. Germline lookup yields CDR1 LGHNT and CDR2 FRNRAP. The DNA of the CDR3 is TGTGCTAGTGGTTTGGTACTAGCGGGAAACACCGGGGAGCTGTTTTTT. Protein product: CASGLVLAGNTGELFF.

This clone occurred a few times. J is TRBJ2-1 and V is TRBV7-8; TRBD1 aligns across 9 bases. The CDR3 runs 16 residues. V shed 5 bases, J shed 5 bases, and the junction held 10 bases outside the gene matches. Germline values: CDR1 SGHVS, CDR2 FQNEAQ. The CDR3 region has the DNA TGTGCCAGCAGCCCCCTTCCGGGACAGGGCGACAATGAGCAGTTCTTC. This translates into CASSPLPGQGDNEQFF. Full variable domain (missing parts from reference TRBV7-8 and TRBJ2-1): GAGVSQSPRYKVAKRGQDVALRCDPISGHVSLFWYQQALGQGPEFLTYFQNEAQLDKSGLPSDRFFAERPEGSVSTLKIQRTQQEDSAVYLCASSPLPGQGDNEQFFGPGTRLTVL.

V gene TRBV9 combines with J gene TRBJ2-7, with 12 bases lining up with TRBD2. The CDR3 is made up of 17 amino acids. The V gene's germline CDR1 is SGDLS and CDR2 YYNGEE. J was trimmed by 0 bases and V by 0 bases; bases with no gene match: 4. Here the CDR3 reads CASSVAPTSGSSYEQYF. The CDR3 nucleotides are TGTGCCAGCAGCGTAGCTCCGACTAGCGGGAGCTCCTACGAGCAGTACTTC.

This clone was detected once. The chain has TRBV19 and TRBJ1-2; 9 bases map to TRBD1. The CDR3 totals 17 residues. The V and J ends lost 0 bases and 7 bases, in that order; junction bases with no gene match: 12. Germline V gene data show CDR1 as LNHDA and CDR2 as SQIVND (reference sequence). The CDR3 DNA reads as TGTGCCAGTAGTATAGATGACCCGACAGGGGGTATGTCTGGCTACACCTTC. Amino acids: CASSIDDPTGGMSGYTF. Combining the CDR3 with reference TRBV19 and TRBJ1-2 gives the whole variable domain DGGITQSPKYLFRKEGQNVTLSCEQNLNHDAMYWYRQDPGQGLRLIYYSQIVNDFQKGDIAEGYSVSREKKESFPLTVTSAQKNPTAFYLCASSIDDPTGGMSGYTFGSGTRLTVV.

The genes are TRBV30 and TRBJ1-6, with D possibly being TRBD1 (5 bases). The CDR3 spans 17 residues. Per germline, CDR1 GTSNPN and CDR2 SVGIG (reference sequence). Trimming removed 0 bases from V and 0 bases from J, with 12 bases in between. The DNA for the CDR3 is TGTGCCTGGAGTGTCACAGGATCGAGCTCCTATAATTCACCCCTCCACTTT. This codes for CAWSVTGSSSYNSPLHF.